Below are 19 T cell receptor beta chains sequenced from a single sample in a study of post-analysis software for immune sequencing data. Findings of the study overall: Comparison of patients with controls showed four or five TRBV segments more frequent in patients, TRBV5-6, TRBV5-1 and TRBV20-1 among them.

Libraries were made from TCR beta cDNA, and they carried unique molecular identifiers. TCRdb analysed the PCR reads with MiXCR anew, one entry per CDR3 protein. This sample has around 440,000 distinct CDR3 sequences, with roughly 45% found just once. These TCRs' antigens remain unknown. Sequencing used blood. The receptors shown here come from a girl aged 5 to 17 with multiple sclerosis.

The chain combines TRBV5-1 with TRBJ2-7; TRBD2 matches at 8 bases. V dropped 0 bases and J dropped 5; count of bases not matched to a gene: 4. The CDR3 consists of 14 residues. CDR1 and CDR2 (germline): SGHRS, YFSETQ. CDR3 nucleotides: TGCGCCAGCAGCTTGGACGGGAGGGCCCACGAGCAGTACTTC. Its protein is CASSLDGRAHEQYF.

This clonotype was detected only a few times. The genes are TRBV12-3 or TRBV12-4 and TRBJ2-5; TRBD1 might be the D (6 bases). The CDR3 is 14 amino acids. V was shortened by 6 bases and J by 2 bases, with 13 bases between the two germline ends. The CDR3 spells CASRVTGIQETQYF. CDR3 sequence (DNA): TGTGCCAGCAGGGTGACAGGTATACAAGAGACCCAGTACTTC.

The chain couples TRBV5-8 to TRBJ1-5; 10 nucleotides align to TRBD1. CDR3 length equals 16 residues. The trim removed 2 bases at V and 7 bases at J, leaving 9 bases unmatched. Per germline, CDR1 SGHTS and CDR2 YDEGEE. As DNA, the CDR3 is TGTGCCAGCAGCTTTGCCGGGACAGGGGCTGGCCAGCCCCAGCATTTT. Translated, it gives CASSFAGTGAGQPQHF.

Details on this clonotype: At one boundary the junction diverges from the germline segment, which might be a read error. CDR3 in amino acids: CASADRGRENIQDF. The DNA of the CDR3 is TGTGCCAGTGCGGACAGGGGACGTGAAAACATTCAGGACTTC. The V call is TRBV19, the J call TRBJ2-4; 9 bases are shared with TRBD1. Germline CDR1 reads LNHDA; CDR2 reads SQIVND (reference sequence). The CDR3 has 14 amino acids.

This clonotype came up a few times. This chain joins TRBV7-6 and TRBJ2-1; TRBD2 matches at 16 bases. This CDR3 spans 18 amino acids. Germline values: CDR1 SGHVS, CDR2 FNYEAQ. Trimming took 5 bases from V and 0 from J; bases not matched to a gene: 4. CDR3 protein: CASSGTSGRAFSYNEQFF. The CDR3 DNA sequence: TGTGCCAGCAGCGGGACTAGCGGGAGGGCCTTCTCCTACAATGAGCAGTTCTTC.

The V gene is TRBV29-1, the J gene TRBJ2-7, with 10 bases aligning to TRBD1. V dropped 4 bases and J dropped 7; count of bases not matched to a gene: 7. CDR3 length: 13 amino acids. Germline V lookup: CDR1 SQVTM, CDR2 ANQGSEA. CDR3 in amino acids: CSVAKRTGGEQYF. The CDR3 coding sequence is TGCAGCGTTGCTAAACGGACAGGGGGGGAGCAGTACTTC.

The rearrangement uses TRBV3-1 and TRBJ2-1; TRBD1 matches at 9 bases. Trimming removed 1 base from V and 4 bases from J; junction bases left unmatched: 5. CDR1 and CDR2 from the germline V gene are LGHDT and YNNKEL (reference sequence). The CDR3 length is 16 residues. The chain's CDR3 is CASSQGGTGIYNEQFF. DNA of the CDR3: TGTGCCAGCAGCCAAGGGGGGACAGGGATTTACAATGAGCAGTTCTTC.

The V and J genes are TRBV10-3 and TRBJ2-7, with TRBD2 as a possible D gene (6 bases). Germline V gene data show CDR1 as ENHRY and CDR2 as SYGVKD. Trimming left V 8 bases short and J 3 bases short, with 20 bases between. The CDR3 covers 15 residues. CDR3 DNA sequence: TGTGCCATCGGGAGCCTGACGGGAGTTTTCTACGAGCAGTACTTC. It yields the protein CAIGSLTGVFYEQYF.

Points on this clonotype: At one end the junction does not follow the germline gene, possibly because of a read error. The chain combines TRBV28 with TRBJ2-7; possibly TRBD2 for D (5 bases). Germline CDR1 MDHEN, CDR2 SYDVKM. This CDR3 is built from 15 residues. CDR3 protein: CACSRTRTFSYEQYF. Here the CDR3 DNA reads TGTGCCTGCAGCCGAACTAGGACCTTCTCTTACGAGCAGTACTTC.

V usage is TRBV5-1 and J usage is TRBJ2-3; 9 nucleotides agree with TRBD2. With 0 bases clipped from V and 4 bases from J, the junction kept 6 bases outside the gene matches. In germline, CDR1 is SGHRS, CDR2 YFSETQ. This CDR3 contains 16 residues. CDR3 coding DNA: TGCGCCAGCAGCTTGGTATTAGCGGGAGACGCAGATACGCAGTATTTT. Translated, it gives CASSLVLAGDADTQYF.

This clonotype was seen a single time. The chain joins TRBV2 to TRBJ1-4, with TRBD1 matching over 7 bases. Germline V gene sequence: CDR1 SNHLY, CDR2 FYNNEI. The CDR3 spans 12 residues. The V and J ends lost 11 bases and 5 bases, in that order; junction bases with no gene match: 5. CDR3 sequence: CAGGQRNEKLFF. The CDR3 DNA is TGTGCCGGGGGACAGCGGAATGAAAAACTGTTTTTT.

The gene calls are TRBV29-1 and TRBJ2-7; TRBD1 is a possible D gene (6 bases). This CDR3 region has 12 residues. Germline CDR1 is SQVTM and CDR2 is ANQGSEA. V gave up 4 bases and J gave up 5 bases, with 12 bases separating them. The CDR3 spells CSVGSGVHEQYF. CDR3 nucleotide sequence: TGCAGCGTTGGATCAGGGGTCCACGAGCAGTACTTC.

The V call is TRBV6-6, the J call TRBJ1-4, with TRBD1 as a possible D gene (5 bases). V lost 2 bases to trimming and J lost 7 bases, with 11 bases between them. Germline V gene lookup returns CDR1 MNHNY and CDR2 SVGAGI (reference sequence). This CDR3 is 14 amino acids long. In DNA, the CDR3 is TGTGCCAGCAGTTACGGACAAAGAGGTGAAAAACTGTTTTTT. It yields the protein CASSYGQRGEKLFF.

V and J are TRBV6-5 and TRBJ2-7; 8 nucleotides match TRBD2. The V gene's germline CDR1 is MNHEY and CDR2 SVGAGI. The V and J ends lost 7 bases and 2 bases, in that order; junction bases with no gene match: 7. This CDR3 has 14 residues. The CDR3 sequence: CASNPAGDAYEQYF. The CDR3 nucleotides are TGTGCCAGCAATCCAGCGGGAGACGCCTACGAGCAGTACTTC.

The chain couples TRBV20-1 to TRBJ2-7; 8 nucleotides agree with TRBD2. This CDR3 is built from 15 residues. CDR1 and CDR2 (germline): DFQATT, SNEGSKA (reference sequence). Trimming took 0 bases from V and 0 from J; bases not matched to a gene: 4. The CDR3 loop reads CSARDRAGGSYEQYF. The CDR3 DNA is TGCAGTGCTAGAGATCGGGCGGGGGGCTCCTACGAGCAGTACTTC.

This rearrangement joins TRBV18 to TRBJ2-7, with 7 bases matching TRBD1. The J segment lost 4 bases and the V segment lost 3 bases, leaving 6 bases of the junction unmatched. Germline values: CDR1 KGHSH, CDR2 LQKENI. The CDR3 totals 14 residues. This chain's CDR3 is CASSPDDREYEQYF. CDR3 coding DNA: TGTGCCAGCTCACCCGATGACAGGGAGTACGAGCAGTACTTC.

This chain uses TRBV29-1 with TRBJ1-2, with D unresolved. There are 14 residues in the CDR3. V lost 0 bases and J lost 2, with 10 bases in between. Germline lookup yields CDR1 SQVTM and CDR2 ANQGSEA. The CDR3 nucleotides are TGCAGCGTTGAAGACGATCGGAGCAACTATGGCTACACCTTC. It encodes CSVEDDRSNYGYTF.

CDR3 residues: CASSLRLGELFF. As DNA, the CDR3 is TGTGCCAGCTCACTTCGGCTGGGGGAGCTGTTTTTT. The rearrangement uses TRBV18 and TRBJ2-2; D is uncertain. The V end lost 4 bases, the J end lost 8 bases, and 8 bases lay between the germline ends. Germline CDR1 KGHSH, CDR2 LQKENI. This CDR3 region has 12 residues.

Only a few counts were recorded for this clonotype. The chain is built from TRBV7-9 and TRBJ1-2; D gene uncertain. Germline-derived CDR1 and CDR2 are SEHNR and FQNEAQ (reference sequence). Between the trimmed V and J ends, which lost 5 bases and 7 bases, there was a span of 20 bases. The CDR3 totals 15 residues. Here the CDR3 reads CASSRGQAVSGGYTF. For the CDR3, the DNA is TGTGCCAGCAGCCGTGGGCAAGCCGTCTCGGGTGGCTACACCTTC.